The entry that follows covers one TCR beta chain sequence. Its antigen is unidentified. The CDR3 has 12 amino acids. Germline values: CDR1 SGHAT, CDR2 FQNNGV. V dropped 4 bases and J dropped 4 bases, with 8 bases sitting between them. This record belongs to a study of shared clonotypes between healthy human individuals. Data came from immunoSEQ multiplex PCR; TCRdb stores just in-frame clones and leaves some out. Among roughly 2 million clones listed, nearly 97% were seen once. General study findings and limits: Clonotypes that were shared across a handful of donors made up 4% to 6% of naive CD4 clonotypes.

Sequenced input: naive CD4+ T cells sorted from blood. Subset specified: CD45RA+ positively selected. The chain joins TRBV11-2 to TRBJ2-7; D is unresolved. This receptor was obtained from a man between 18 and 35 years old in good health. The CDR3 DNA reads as TGTGCCAGCAGCTCCGGATTGTACGAGCAGTACTTC. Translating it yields CASSSGLYEQYF.